This entry concerns a single T cell receptor beta chain. Its antigen is as yet unknown. CDR3 size: 17 residues. The germline CDR1 and CDR2 sequences are SNHLY and FYNNEI. The germline V and J ends were trimmed by 0 bases and 8 bases, with 20 bases remaining between them. The data belong to a study of blood T cells in healthy people across ages. General study results and limits: More naive CD4+ cells and higher diversity marked long-lived donors relative to aged donors.

A second PCR of roughly 7 to 11 cycles used a sample-barcoded 5' primer and a J-beta primer mix. TCRdb fed the 5' RACE reads into MiXCR, producing one record per CDR3 protein. The sample holds 1.4 million or so distinct CDR3 sequences, approximately 43% seen once. Sequences were obtained from blood. The genes are TRBV2 and TRBJ2-1; no reliable D call. The TCR originated in a woman in her late teens or twenties in good health. CDR3 DNA: TGTGCCAGCAGTGAAGCTCAGTCCGTCCGCGCCATTGATGAGCAGTTCTTC. This codes for CASSEAQSVRAIDEQFF.